The next 15 T cell receptor beta chains were all read from a single sample in a study of CD8+ T cells in alopecia areata. Following RNA extraction, reverse transcription yielded cDNA that acted as the sequencing template. Method: immunoSEQ multiplex PCR; TCRdb's copy keeps in-frame clones and lacks some. In the table there are 140,000 or so clones, 51% of which are singletons. The specimen comprised CD4+ T cells sorted from blood, sampled at week 0. These TCRs come from a human donor with alopecia areata.

The sample holds a few counts of this clone. V gene TRBV10-3 combines with J gene TRBJ1-5, with 11 bases matching TRBD1. Germline CDR1 and CDR2: ENHRY and SYGVKD. V lost 5 bases to trimming and J lost 4 bases; unmatched junction nucleotides: 10. The CDR3 is made up of 17 amino acids. CDR3 sequence: CAISTGTGGRGNQPQHF. The CDR3 nucleotides are TGTGCCATCAGTACCGGGACAGGGGGAAGGGGGAATCAGCCCCAGCATTTT.

This clone was seen a few times. The gene calls are TRBV7-9 and TRBJ1-4, with D hard to call. CDR1 is SEHNR, CDR2 FQNEAQ, per germline (reference sequence). Trimming shortened V by 2 bases and J by 0 bases, and 4 bases separated the two germline ends. This CDR3 has 14 amino acids. The CDR3 reads CASSLTATNEKLFF. The CDR3 nucleotides are TGTGCCAGCAGCTTAACCGCAACTAATGAAAAACTGTTTTTT. Together with reference TRBV7-9 and TRBJ1-4, the CDR3 gives the full variable domain: DTGVSQNPRHKITKRGQNVTFRCDPISEHNRLYWYRQTLGQGPEFLTYFQNEAQLEKSRLLSDRFSAERPKGSFSTLEIQRTEQGDSAMYLCASSLTATNEKLFFGSGTQLSVL.

V usage is TRBV9 and J usage is TRBJ2-6; no reliable D call. The CDR3 length is 15 residues. V lost 2 bases and J 1 base, leaving 7 bases between the germline ends. The germline V gene has CDR1 SGDLS and CDR2 YYNGEE. The CDR3, as DNA: TGTGCCAGCAGCGTTTTGGTATCTGGGGCCAACGTCCTGACTTTC. Amino acid sequence: CASSVLVSGANVLTF. The full variable domain, in which reference TRBV9 and TRBJ2-6 provide the parts outside the CDR3, is DSGVTQTPKHLITATGQRVTLRCSPRSGDLSVYWYQQSLDQGLQFLIQYYNGEERAKGNILERFSAQQFPDLHSELNLSSLELGDSALYFCASSVLVSGANVLTFGAGSRLTVL.

The chain links TRBV6-6 to TRBJ1-1, with 9 bases that match TRBD1. The CDR3 runs to 13 residues. Germline CDR1 and CDR2: MNHNY and SVGAGI (reference sequence). V lost 7 bases and J lost 5; bases outside the gene matches: 5. The CDR3, as DNA: TGTGCCAGCAACAGGGGGCCGGAGACTGAAGCTTTCTTT. It translates to CASNRGPETEAFF.

The gene calls are TRBV29-1 and TRBJ2-7; the D is unclear. CDR3 length: 13 residues. Germline lookup yields CDR1 SQVTM and CDR2 ANQGSEA. The V end lost 4 bases, the J end lost 1 base, and 11 bases lay between the germline ends. The CDR3 DNA follows: TGCAGCGTTGGAAAGGGATTATCCTACGAGCAGTACTTC. Its protein product is CSVGKGLSYEQYF.

This chain connects TRBV13 to TRBJ2-5; D possibly corresponds to TRBD1 (5 bases). CDR3 length: 15 amino acids. Trimming stripped 5 bases from V and 3 bases from J, with 16 bases between. Germline V gene data show CDR1 as PRHDT and CDR2 as FYEKMQ (reference sequence). CDR3 protein: CASSAGVTEEETQYF. CDR3 sequence (DNA): TGTGCCAGCAGCGCAGGTGTGACAGAAGAAGAGACCCAGTACTTC.

Points on this clone: This sample also contains other DNA sequences that code for the same CDR3. The chain joins TRBV20-1 to TRBJ2-3; D not certain. Trimming took 6 bases from V and 6 from J, leaving 7 bases between them. CDR3 length equals 10 residues. Germline V gene lookup returns CDR1 DFQATT and CDR2 SNEGSKA (reference sequence). Here the CDR3 reads CSASLDTQYF. DNA for the CDR3: TGCAGTGCATCCCTCGATACGCAGTATTTT.

The chain has TRBV15 and TRBJ2-5; D is ambiguous. The V and J ends lost 5 bases and 5 bases respectively, with 6 bases between them. This CDR3 has 11 amino acids. Per the germline V gene, CDR1 is LNHNV and CDR2 is YYDKDF (reference sequence). CDR3 protein: CATSGRETQYF. In DNA, the CDR3 is TGTGCCACCAGCGGACGTGAGACCCAGTACTTC.

V is TRBV5-1 and J is TRBJ2-7; 7 bases align to TRBD1. Germline V gene lookup returns CDR1 SGHRS and CDR2 YFSETQ. V was clipped by 0 bases and J by 0 bases; unmatched bases: 9. The CDR3 totals 17 residues. This CDR3 is CASSLVSTGPSSYEQYF. CDR3 bases: TGCGCCAGCAGCTTGGTTTCGACAGGGCCGAGCTCCTACGAGCAGTACTTC.

This clone was detected a few times. The V call is TRBV4-1, the J call TRBJ1-3, with a possible D match to TRBD1 (5 bases). From germline, CDR1 is MGHRA and CDR2 YSYEKL. There are 17 residues in the CDR3. V was shortened by 0 bases and J by 2 bases, with 14 bases between the two germline ends. The CDR3 bases are TGCGCCAGCAGCCAAGATCTAGGGGAGGCCACTGGAAACACCATATATTTT. It codes for CASSQDLGEATGNTIYF.

This clone was detected only a few times. The chain combines TRBV7-2 with TRBJ1-5; D remains unclear. Germline V lookup: CDR1 SGHTA, CDR2 FQGNSA. The CDR3 has 13 residues. V lost 2 bases and J lost 3, with 5 bases in between. CDR3 region: CASSLRPNQPQHF. CDR3 DNA sequence: TGTGCCAGCAGCTTACGCCCCAATCAGCCCCAGCATTTT.

In this sample, this clone turned up a few times. The rearrangement joins TRBV28 to TRBJ1-2; 8 positions match TRBD1. Trimming at V came to 5 bases and at J to 5 bases, leaving 7 bases not matched to a gene. The CDR3 is made up of 14 amino acids. CDR1 is MDHEN and CDR2 is SYDVKM in the germline V gene. The CDR3, as DNA: TGTGCCAGCAGTACCCAGGACAGGGCGTATGGCTACACCTTC. This encodes CASSTQDRAYGYTF.

This clone appeared a few times. The genes are TRBV4-2 and TRBJ1-3, with 7 bases aligning to TRBD1. Germline trimming cut 3 bases from V and 0 bases from J; bases unmatched to any gene: 5. The CDR3 loop spans 16 amino acids. Looked up from germline, CDR1 is LGHNA and CDR2 is YNFKEQ. The CDR3 nucleotides are TGTGCCAGCAGCCAGGGGACAGCCCTCTCTGGAAACACCATATATTTT. It yields the protein CASSQGTALSGNTIYF.

This chain joins TRBV5-1 and TRBJ2-1, with 7 bases aligning to TRBD1. Trimming at V came to 3 bases and at J to 2 bases, leaving 5 bases not matched to a gene. The CDR3 loop spans 15 amino acids. In germline, CDR1 is SGHRS, CDR2 YFSETQ. The CDR3 reads CASSSTGQTYNEQFF. The CDR3 DNA reads TGCGCCAGCAGCTCCACGGGACAGACCTACAATGAGCAGTTCTTC.

The J gene is TRBJ1-4, the V gene TRBV2; no definite D call. The CDR3 runs 14 residues. V was shortened by 4 bases and J by 0 bases, with 6 bases between the two germline ends. Germline CDR1 is SNHLY and CDR2 is FYNNEI. CDR3 sequence (DNA): TGTGCCAGCAGTGTAGGCGCAACTAATGAAAAACTGTTTTTT. The encoded protein is CASSVGATNEKLFF.